The 6 T cell receptor beta chains reported below all come from one sample, sequenced in a study of CD8+ T cells in alopecia areata. Extracted RNA was reverse transcribed into cDNA, the sequencing template. The method was immunoSEQ multiplex PCR; TCRdb's version includes in-frame clones alone and lacks a portion of them. The sample has 140,000 to 150,000 clones, about 90% seen once; the top ten hold approximately 16%. Sample: CD8+ T cells sorted from blood, taken at week 0. The receptors were gathered from a human donor with alopecia areata.

The table lists this clone with a few counts. The chain joins TRBV5-5 to TRBJ2-3; D remains ambiguous. The CDR3 covers 17 residues. The germline gives CDR1 SGHKS, CDR2 YYEKEE (reference sequence). V lost 6 bases, J lost 5 bases, and 25 bases lay in between. The CDR3 here is CASTLVVVAVAEDTQYF. The CDR3, as DNA: TGTGCCAGCACCCTAGTAGTGGTCGCGGTAGCAGAAGATACGCAGTATTTT.

The chain combines TRBV7-9 with TRBJ2-1, with 10 bases that match TRBD1. The length of the CDR3 is 15 residues. Germline-derived CDR1 and CDR2 are SEHNR and FQNEAQ (reference sequence). The trim removed 6 bases at V and 4 bases at J, leaving 6 bases unmatched. The CDR3 region is CASRRTGGTYNEQFF. CDR3 bases: TGTGCCAGCAGAAGGACAGGGGGGACGTACAATGAGCAGTTCTTC.

The chain has TRBV27 and TRBJ2-1; 7 nucleotides agree with TRBD1. The germline V gene encodes CDR1 MNHEY and CDR2 SMNVEV (reference sequence). This CDR3 has 16 amino acids. The junction had 4 bases not matched to a gene; V was cut back by 0 bases and J by 2 bases. The CDR3 DNA sequence: TGTGCCAGCAGTTTATCCCAGGGGGAAACCTACAATGAGCAGTTCTTC. Amino acids: CASSLSQGETYNEQFF.

This clone was found once. The chain has TRBV29-1 and TRBJ2-1, with 9 nucleotides matching TRBD2. V trimming: 2 bases; J trimming: 3 bases; junction bases outside the gene matches: 5. The CDR3 spans 15 residues. Germline CDR1 and CDR2: SQVTM and ANQGSEA. The CDR3 sequence: CSVELAGVGYNEQFF. The CDR3 DNA reads as TGCAGCGTTGAATTAGCGGGAGTCGGCTACAATGAGCAGTTCTTC.

The J gene is TRBJ2-1, the V gene TRBV30; perhaps TRBD1 as D (6 bases). V lost 2 bases, J lost 1 base, and 9 bases lay in between. The CDR3 has 14 amino acids. Germline loops: CDR1 GTSNPN, CDR2 SVGIG (reference sequence). CDR3 bases: TGTGCCTGGAGTCCAACAGGGTCCTACAATGAGCAGTTCTTC. Residues: CAWSPTGSYNEQFF. Full variable domain (missing parts from reference TRBV30 and TRBJ2-1): SQTIHQWPATLVQPVGSPLSLECTVEGTSNPNLYWYRQAAGRGLQLLFYSVGIGQISSEVPQNLSASRPQDRQFILSSKKLLLSDSGFYLCAWSPTGSYNEQFFGPGTRLTVL.

The V and J genes are TRBV21-1 and TRBJ2-7; the D call of TRBD2 is as the table states it, not checked on the DNA. TRBV21-1 is a pseudogene segment. CDR3 length: 15 amino acids. This chain's CDR3 is CASTIENWTDYEQYF. In DNA, the CDR3 is TGTGCCAGCACCATTGAAAATTGGACTGATTACGAGCAGTACTTC.